The 12 T cell receptor beta chains listed next were all sequenced from one sample in a study of blood T cell repertoires in COVID-19. The protocol was immunoSEQ multiplex PCR, while the TCRdb copy is restricted to in-frame clones and leaves out a portion. The data show some 320,000 clones, with around 86% seen just once and 5.2% held by the top ten. Sequenced material: PBMCs or T cells enriched from blood (not recorded which). The origin of the receptors is a man between 60 and 70 years old who had recovered from COVID-19.

The CDR3 reads CSAAIEETQYF. CDR3 nucleotide sequence: TGCAGCGCAGCGATTGAGGAGACCCAGTACTTC. This rearrangement joins TRBV29-1 to TRBJ2-5, with unresolved D. The CDR3 runs 11 residues. Germline lookup yields CDR1 SQVTM and CDR2 ANQGSEA. V lost 7 bases and J lost 5, with 11 bases in between.

The genes are TRBV29-1 and TRBJ1-2; D not certain. The CDR3 is 13 amino acids. Germline V gives CDR1 SQVTM, CDR2 ANQGSEA. The V end was cut by 1 base, the J end by 8 bases, with 14 bases between. CDR3 protein: CSVEGVLGLGYTF. As DNA, the CDR3 is TGCAGCGTTGAAGGAGTTCTCGGTCTCGGCTACACCTTC.

This clone was counted only a few times. This chain joins TRBV30 and TRBJ1-2; 7 positions match TRBD1. V lost 2 bases, J lost 2 bases, and 11 bases stayed unmatched. Germline V gene sequence: CDR1 GTSNPN, CDR2 SVGIG (reference sequence). The CDR3 spans 16 residues. The CDR3 coding sequence is TGTGCCTGGAGTTCCCACCTTACAGGGGTCAACTATGGCTACACCTTC. Translated, it gives CAWSSHLTGVNYGYTF.

The chain employs TRBV19 and TRBJ2-7, with a tentative D call TRBD2 (6 bases). The CDR3 length is 17 residues. Germline CDR1 and CDR2: LNHDA and SQIVND (reference sequence). With 5 bases removed from V and 3 bases from J, the gap between germline ends came to 23 bases. The DNA of the CDR3 is TGTGCCAGTAGTGGCCAGGGAACGCTTAGCGGAGACTACGAGCAGTACTTC. This sequence encodes CASSGQGTLSGDYEQYF.

This clone was seen only once. The chain combines TRBV24-1 with TRBJ2-3; 10 nucleotides align to TRBD2. The CDR3 loop spans 18 amino acids. The V segment lost 0 bases and the J segment 0 bases; nucleotides outside the gene matches: 5. Germline lookup yields CDR1 KGHDR and CDR2 SFDVKD. CDR3 coding DNA: TGTGCCACCAGTGATTTGTTAGTAGCGGGAGGTAGCACAGATACGCAGTATTTT. The encoded protein is CATSDLLVAGGSTDTQYF.

This clone appeared once. The chain carries TRBV5-4 and TRBJ2-5, with 7 bases identical to TRBD2. V shed 0 bases, J shed 5 bases, and the junction held 4 bases outside the gene matches. Germline lookup yields CDR1 SGHNT and CDR2 YYREEE (reference sequence). The CDR3 runs 14 residues. Written as DNA, the CDR3 is TGTGCCAGCAGCTTGGCTAGCGGCCATGAGACCCAGTACTTC. Translating gives CASSLASGHETQYF.

The V call is TRBV6-6, the J call TRBJ2-5; 13 nucleotides agree with TRBD2. The CDR3 is made up of 15 amino acids. V trimming: 4 bases; J trimming: 6 bases; junction bases outside the gene matches: 5. Germline V CDR1 and CDR2: MNHNY, SVGAGI (reference sequence). The CDR3 DNA reads as TGTGCCAGCAGTTCCTCGGGGACTAGCGGGAAGACCCAGTACTTC. Its translation: CASSSSGTSGKTQYF.

The J gene is TRBJ1-5, the V gene TRBV19, with no clear D. This CDR3 has 14 amino acids. Trimming pared 4 bases from V and 10 bases from J, leaving 17 bases between. Germline assignment: CDR1 LNHDA and CDR2 SQIVND (reference sequence). CDR3 in DNA: TGTGCCAGTAGTAAGGAGGGCGTTGGGTACCCCCAGCATTTT. This encodes CASSKEGVGYPQHF.

This chain joins TRBV5-1 and TRBJ2-5; 8 bases are a match to TRBD2. This CDR3 region has 14 residues. From germline, CDR1 is SGHRS and CDR2 YFSETQ. V shed 1 base and J 5 bases; nucleotides not matched to a gene: 4. The CDR3 bases are TGCGCCAGCAGCTTGTTACCGGGGGGGGAGACCCAGTACTTC. Protein sequence: CASSLLPGGETQYF.

The rearrangement uses TRBV19 and TRBJ1-5; D perhaps matches TRBD1 (5 bases). Germline CDR1 reads LNHDA; CDR2 reads SQIVND (reference sequence). The CDR3 length is 15 residues. Trimming removed 3 bases at V and 4 bases at J, with 13 bases between. CDR3 DNA: TGTGCCAGTAGTATGTGGCAGGGCGGAAATCAGCCCCAGCATTTT. Encoded protein: CASSMWQGGNQPQHF.

The rearrangement joins TRBV30 to TRBJ2-7, with 8 bases that match TRBD1. The ends lost 7 bases at V and 2 bases at J; junction bases unmatched: 13. Germline V lookup: CDR1 GTSNPN, CDR2 SVGIG (reference sequence). The CDR3 runs to 15 residues. The CDR3 DNA sequence: TGTGCCTCAGATACCGGGACAGGCTTTCCCTACGAGCAGTACTTC. This encodes CASDTGTGFPYEQYF.

This clone came up a few times. Other DNA sequences of this sample code for an identical CDR3. The chain joins TRBV5-1 to TRBJ2-5, with 10 bases that match TRBD2. CDR1 and CDR2 from the germline V gene are SGHRS and YFSETQ. The CDR3 sequence is 16 residues long. Trimming at V came to 1 base and at J to 4 bases, leaving 7 bases not matched to a gene. CDR3 nucleotides: TGCGCCAGCAGCTTGTTAGCGGGAGGTCCGGGAGAGACCCAGTACTTC. Its protein is CASSLLAGGPGETQYF.